This TCR beta chain was captured by sequencing in a study of TET2 disruption in CD19-targeted CAR T cells (dated by TCRdb to 2017 to 2018). Concerning the study at large: No additional inclusion criteria were applied, and the number of samples was determined by the original clinical trial design and by sample availability.

Comments on this clone: The antigen it binds to is not known. The CDR3 end falls 3 residues outside the read, so it is completed with the germline J gene.

TCR beta chain deep sequencing was performed with the immunoSEQ assay. As for the original processing: Only productive TCR beta rearrangements went into calculating clonotype frequencies. Imported from immuneACCESS, the table was reduced by TCRdb to in-frame sequences with V and J called. These copies leave out some clones; in studies compared against another copy, an unresolved V gene accounts for under half, and the cause of the remainder is not known. The D gene and trimming were derived from the DNA, and the V and J assignments and clone size from that table. This sample's table has entries for roughly 26,000 clones. The ten largest make up 1.9% of the sample. The germline V gene (reference sequence) gives CDR1 as DFQATT and CDR2 as SNEGSKA. Trimming removed 1 base from V and 4 bases from J; the gene matches leave 5 bases unexplained. Measured from the cysteine to the phenylalanine, the CDR3 is 16 residues long. Part of the CDR3 DNA is given, 39 bases translated from base 1.

Sample treatment or condition, as interpreted from the label and publication: autologous CTL019 cells: CD19 CAR with 4-1BB and CD3 zeta domains. The CD19 CAR incorporated TCR zeta and 4-1BB costimulatory signaling domains. T cells for CTL019 manufacturing were collected from peripheral blood by leukapheresis. The DNeasy Blood and Tissue Kit was used to extract genomic DNA from pre-infusion T cells, peripheral blood, or sorted post-infusion T cells. What the study reported, not specific to this receptor: The conclusions drawn about the patient's CAR T cells were based on extensive analysis of just one subject.

The sequence links TRBV20-1 to TRBJ2-7, with 15 bases matching TRBD2. The source of this sequence is a man in his 70s with chronic lymphocytic leukemia. The starting material was CD8- CAR+ T cells sorted from cultured blood T cells, obtained for CD19 CAR T cell therapy. Sample cell subset or site, as interpreted from the label and publication: CD8-negative CAR-positive T cells from the infusion product. The CDR3 DNA, read in part, is TGCAGTGCTAGAGGGACTAGCGGGGGGGCGGTTTACGAG. Its protein is CSARGTSGGAVYE. The full CDR3 protein reads CSARGTSGGAVYEQYF.